This T cell receptor beta chain was sequenced for a study of OX40 agonist ivuxolimab in advanced cancers. Study-wide context: Those treated in dose escalation had hepatocellular carcinoma, melanoma, renal cell cancer or head and neck cancer. Partial responses were achieved by three patients, one with hepatocellular carcinoma and two with cutaneous melanoma.

Repertoires were generated with immunoSEQ multiplex PCR, while TCRdb's copy carries only in-frame clones and drops some. The sample includes about 45,000 clones, 86% of them seen just once. The CDR3 totals 17 residues. Germline V gene lookup returns CDR1 SQVTM and CDR2 ANQGSEA. The V and J ends lost 3 bases and 3 bases, in that order; junction bases with no gene match: 11. Sequencing used CD4+ or CD8+ T cells sorted from blood, obtained in a trial of the OX40 agonist ivuxolimab. The TCR sequence derives from an adult with an advanced solid tumor such as melanoma, head and neck, liver or kidney cancer. The rearrangement uses TRBV29-1 and TRBJ2-1; 10 nucleotides line up with TRBD2. The CDR3 reads CSVEPLLAGAGYNEQFF. The DNA for the CDR3 is TGCAGCGTTGAGCCCCTGCTAGCGGGAGCCGGCTACAATGAGCAGTTCTTC.